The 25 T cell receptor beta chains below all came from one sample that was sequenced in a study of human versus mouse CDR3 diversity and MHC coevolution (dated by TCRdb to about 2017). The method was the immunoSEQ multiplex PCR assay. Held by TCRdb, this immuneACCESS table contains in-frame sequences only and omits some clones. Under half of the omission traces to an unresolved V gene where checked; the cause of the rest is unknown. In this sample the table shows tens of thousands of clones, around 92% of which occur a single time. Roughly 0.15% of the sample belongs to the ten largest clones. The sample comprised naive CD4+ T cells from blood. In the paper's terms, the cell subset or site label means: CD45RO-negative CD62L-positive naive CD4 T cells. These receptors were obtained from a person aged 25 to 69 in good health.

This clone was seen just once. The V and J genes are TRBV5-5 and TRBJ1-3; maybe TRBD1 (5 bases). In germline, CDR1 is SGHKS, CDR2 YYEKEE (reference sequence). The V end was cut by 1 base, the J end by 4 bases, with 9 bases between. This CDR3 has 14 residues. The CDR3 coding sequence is TGTGCCAGCAGCTTGCGCTCAGGGGGAAACACCATATATTTT. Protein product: CASSLRSGGNTIYF.

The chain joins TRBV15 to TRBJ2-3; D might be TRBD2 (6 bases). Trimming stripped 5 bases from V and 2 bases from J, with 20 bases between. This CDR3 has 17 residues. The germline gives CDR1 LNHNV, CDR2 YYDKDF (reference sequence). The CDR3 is CATSSPPGREDTDTQYF. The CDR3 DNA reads TGTGCCACCAGCTCCCCTCCGGGCAGGGAGGACACAGATACGCAGTATTTT.

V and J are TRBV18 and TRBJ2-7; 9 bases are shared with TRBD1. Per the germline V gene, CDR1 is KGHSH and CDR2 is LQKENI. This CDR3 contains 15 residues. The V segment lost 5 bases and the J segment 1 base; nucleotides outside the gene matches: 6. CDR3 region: CASSAGTGTSYEQYF. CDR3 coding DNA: TGTGCCAGCTCAGCCGGGACAGGGACGTCCTACGAGCAGTACTTC.

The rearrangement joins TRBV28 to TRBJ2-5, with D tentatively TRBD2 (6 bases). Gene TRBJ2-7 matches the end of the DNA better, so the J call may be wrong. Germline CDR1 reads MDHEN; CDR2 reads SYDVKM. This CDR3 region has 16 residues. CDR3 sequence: CASSRYGGVETYEQYF. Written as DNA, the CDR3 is TGTGCCAGCAGTCGATACGGAGGGGTTGAAACCTACGAGCAGTACTTC.

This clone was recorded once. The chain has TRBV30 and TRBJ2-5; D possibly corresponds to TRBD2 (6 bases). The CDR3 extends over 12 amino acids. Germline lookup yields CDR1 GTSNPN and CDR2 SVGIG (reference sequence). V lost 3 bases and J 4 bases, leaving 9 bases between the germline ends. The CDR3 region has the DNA TGTGCCTGGAGGAATAGCGGAGAGACCCAGTACTTC. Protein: CAWRNSGETQYF. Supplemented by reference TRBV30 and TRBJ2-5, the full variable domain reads SQTIHQWPATLVQPVGSPLSLECTVEGTSNPNLYWYRQAAGRGLQLLFYSVGIGQISSEVPQNLSASRPQDRQFILSSKKLLLSDSGFYLCAWRNSGETQYFGPGTRLLVL.

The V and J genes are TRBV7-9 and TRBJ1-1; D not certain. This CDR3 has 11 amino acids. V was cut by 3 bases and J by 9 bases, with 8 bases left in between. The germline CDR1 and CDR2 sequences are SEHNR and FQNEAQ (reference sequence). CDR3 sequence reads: CASSFEQKAFF. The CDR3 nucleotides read TGTGCCAGCAGCTTCGAACAGAAAGCTTTCTTT.

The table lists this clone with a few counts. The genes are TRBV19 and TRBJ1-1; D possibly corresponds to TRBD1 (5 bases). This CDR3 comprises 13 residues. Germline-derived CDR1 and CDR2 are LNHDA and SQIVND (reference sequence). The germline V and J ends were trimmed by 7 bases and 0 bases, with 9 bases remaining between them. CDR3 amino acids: CASIGHMNTEAFF. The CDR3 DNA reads TGTGCCAGTATTGGACACATGAACACTGAAGCTTTCTTT.

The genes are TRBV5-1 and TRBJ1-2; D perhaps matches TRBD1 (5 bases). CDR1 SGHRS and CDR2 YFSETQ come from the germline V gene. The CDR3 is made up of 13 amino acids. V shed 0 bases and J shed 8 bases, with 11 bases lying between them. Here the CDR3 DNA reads TGCGCCAGCAGCTTGGCTTTGGGGCACGGCTACACCTTC. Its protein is CASSLALGHGYTF.

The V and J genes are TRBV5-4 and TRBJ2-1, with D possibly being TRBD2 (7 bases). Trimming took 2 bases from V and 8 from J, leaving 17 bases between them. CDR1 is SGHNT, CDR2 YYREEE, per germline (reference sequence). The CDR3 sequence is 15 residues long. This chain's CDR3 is CASSFGGGAVYEQFF. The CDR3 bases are TGTGCCAGCAGCTTTGGTGGGGGGGCCGTTTATGAGCAGTTCTTC. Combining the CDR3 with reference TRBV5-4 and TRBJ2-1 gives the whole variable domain ETGVTQSPTHLIKTRGQQVTLRCSSQSGHNTVSWYQQALGQGPQFIFQYYREEENGRGNFPPRFSGLQFPNYSSELNVNALELDDSALYLCASSFGGGAVYEQFFGPGTRLTVL.

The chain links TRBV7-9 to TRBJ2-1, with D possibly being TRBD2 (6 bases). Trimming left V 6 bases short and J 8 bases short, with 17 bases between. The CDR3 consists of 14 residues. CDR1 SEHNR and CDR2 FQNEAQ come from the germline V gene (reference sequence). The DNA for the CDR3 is TGTGCCAGCAGGCCTCGACTAGTCAACGATGAGCAGTTCTTC. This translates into CASRPRLVNDEQFF.

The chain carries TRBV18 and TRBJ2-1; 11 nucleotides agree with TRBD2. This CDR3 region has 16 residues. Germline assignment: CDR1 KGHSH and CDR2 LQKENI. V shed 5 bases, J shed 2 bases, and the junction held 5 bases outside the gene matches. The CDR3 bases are TGTGCCAGCTCAGCCGGGACTAGCGGAACCTACAATGAGCAGTTCTTC. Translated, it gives CASSAGTSGTYNEQFF. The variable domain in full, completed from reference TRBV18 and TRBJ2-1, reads NAGVMQNPRHLVRRRGQEARLRCSPMKGHSHVYWYRQLPEEGLKFMVYLQKENIIDESGMPKERFSAEFPKEGPSILRIQQVVRGDSAAYFCASSAGTSGTYNEQFFGPGTRLTVL.

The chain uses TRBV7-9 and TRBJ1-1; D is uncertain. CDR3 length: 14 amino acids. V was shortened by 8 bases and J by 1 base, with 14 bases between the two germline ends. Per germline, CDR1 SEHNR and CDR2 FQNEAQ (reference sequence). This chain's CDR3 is CASEANFGNTEAFF. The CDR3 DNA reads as TGTGCCAGCGAGGCAAATTTCGGGAACACTGAAGCTTTCTTT.

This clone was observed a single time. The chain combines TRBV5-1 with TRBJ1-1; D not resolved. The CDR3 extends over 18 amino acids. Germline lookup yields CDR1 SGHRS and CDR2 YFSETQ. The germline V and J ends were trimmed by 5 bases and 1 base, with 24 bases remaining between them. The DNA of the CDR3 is TGCGCCAGCAGGTACTACGGCGGTCCTTCCGTAGCGAACACTGAAGCTTTCTTT. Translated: CASRYYGGPSVANTEAFF.

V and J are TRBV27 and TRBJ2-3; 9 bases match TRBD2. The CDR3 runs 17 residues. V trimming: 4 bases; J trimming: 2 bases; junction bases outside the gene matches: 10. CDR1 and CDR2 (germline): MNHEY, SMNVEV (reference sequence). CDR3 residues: CASSWFGAGGSTDTQYF. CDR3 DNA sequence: TGTGCCAGCAGTTGGTTTGGGGCGGGGGGGTCCACAGATACGCAGTATTTT.

The CDR3 nucleotides are TGTGCCAGTAGTCTTGCGACAGGTTGGAACACTGAAGCTTTCTTT. Protein product: CASSLATGWNTEAFF. This chain connects TRBV19 to TRBJ1-1; D might be TRBD1 (6 bases). The V end lost 5 bases, the J end lost 1 base, and 14 bases lay between the germline ends. The V gene's germline CDR1 is LNHDA and CDR2 SQIVND (reference sequence). The CDR3 length is 15 residues.

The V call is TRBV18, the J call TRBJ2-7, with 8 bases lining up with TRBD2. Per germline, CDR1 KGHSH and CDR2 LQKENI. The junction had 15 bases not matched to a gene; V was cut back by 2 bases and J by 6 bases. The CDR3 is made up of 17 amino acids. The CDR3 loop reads CASSPTEPGLVSGEQYF. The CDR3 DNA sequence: TGTGCCAGCTCACCAACCGAACCGGGACTAGTGAGTGGCGAGCAGTACTTC.

The CDR3 DNA is TGTGCCAGCAGCCGGAGGACTAGCGGGAGCTCCTACAATGAGCAGTTCTTC. It yields the protein CASSRRTSGSSYNEQFF. The J gene is TRBJ2-1, the V gene TRBV7-9; 13 bases agree with TRBD2. This CDR3 has 17 residues. The junction had 4 bases not matched to a gene; V was cut back by 5 bases and J by 0 bases. Germline CDR1 and CDR2: SEHNR and FQNEAQ (reference sequence).

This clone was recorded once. The CDR3 loop is CASGDSSSYEQYF. DNA for the CDR3: TGTGCCAGTGGGGACAGTTCCTCCTACGAGCAGTACTTC. J is TRBJ2-5 and V is TRBV28, with 7 positions matching TRBD1. The J call may be incorrect, as the DNA end agrees better with TRBJ2-7. Germline CDR1 is MDHEN and CDR2 is SYDVKM. CDR3 length: 13 amino acids.

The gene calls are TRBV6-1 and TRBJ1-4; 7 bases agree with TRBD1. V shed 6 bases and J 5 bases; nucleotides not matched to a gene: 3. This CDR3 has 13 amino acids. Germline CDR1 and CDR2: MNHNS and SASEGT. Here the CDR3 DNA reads TGTGCCAGCAGGGGACAGTTAAATGAAAAACTGTTTTTT. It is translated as CASRGQLNEKLFF.

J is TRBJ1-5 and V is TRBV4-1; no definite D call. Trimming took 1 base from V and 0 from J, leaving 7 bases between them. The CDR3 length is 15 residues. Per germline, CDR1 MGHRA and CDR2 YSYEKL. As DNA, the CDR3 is TGCGCCAGCAGCCAAGTGGAGAGTAGCAATCAGCCCCAGCATTTT. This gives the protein CASSQVESSNQPQHF.

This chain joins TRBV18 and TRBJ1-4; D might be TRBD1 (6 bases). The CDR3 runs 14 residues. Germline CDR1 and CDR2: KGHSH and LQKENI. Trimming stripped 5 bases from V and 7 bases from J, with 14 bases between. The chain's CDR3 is CASSSGQIFEKLFF. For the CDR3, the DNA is TGTGCCAGCTCATCCGGACAGATTTTTGAAAAACTGTTTTTT.

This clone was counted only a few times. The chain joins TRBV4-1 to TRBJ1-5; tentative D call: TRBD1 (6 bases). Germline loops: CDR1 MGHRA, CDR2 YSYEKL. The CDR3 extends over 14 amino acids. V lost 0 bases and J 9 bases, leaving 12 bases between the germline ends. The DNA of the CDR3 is TGCGCCAGCAGCCAAGACAGGGGTTATCTGCCCCAGCATTTT. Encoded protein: CASSQDRGYLPQHF.

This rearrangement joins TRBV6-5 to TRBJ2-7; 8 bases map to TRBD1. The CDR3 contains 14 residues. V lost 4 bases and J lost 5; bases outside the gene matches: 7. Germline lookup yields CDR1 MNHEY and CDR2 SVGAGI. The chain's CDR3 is CASSSNNRGNEQYF. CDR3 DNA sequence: TGTGCCAGCAGTTCGAACAACAGGGGGAACGAGCAGTACTTC.

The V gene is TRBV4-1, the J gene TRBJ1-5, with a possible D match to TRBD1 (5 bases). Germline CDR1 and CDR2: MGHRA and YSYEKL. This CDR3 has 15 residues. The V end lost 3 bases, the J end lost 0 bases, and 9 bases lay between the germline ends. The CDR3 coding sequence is TGCGCCAGCAGCCACCATGACAGTAGCAATCAGCCCCAGCATTTT. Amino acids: CASSHHDSSNQPQHF.

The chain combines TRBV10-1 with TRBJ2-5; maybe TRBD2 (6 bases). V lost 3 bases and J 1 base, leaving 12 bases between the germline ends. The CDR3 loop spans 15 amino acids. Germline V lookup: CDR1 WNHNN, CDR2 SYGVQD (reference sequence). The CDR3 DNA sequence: TGCGCCAGCAGTGACGGCGGGGCGACCCAAGAGACCCAGTACTTC. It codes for CASSDGGATQETQYF.